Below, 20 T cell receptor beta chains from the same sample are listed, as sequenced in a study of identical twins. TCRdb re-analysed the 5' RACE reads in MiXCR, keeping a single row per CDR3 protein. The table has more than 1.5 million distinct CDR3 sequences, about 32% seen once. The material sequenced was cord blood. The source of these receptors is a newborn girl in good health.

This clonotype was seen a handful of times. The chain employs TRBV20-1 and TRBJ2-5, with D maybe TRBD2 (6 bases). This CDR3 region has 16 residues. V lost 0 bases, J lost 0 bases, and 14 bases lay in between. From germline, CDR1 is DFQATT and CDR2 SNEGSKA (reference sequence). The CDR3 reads CSARDGVGLDQETQYF. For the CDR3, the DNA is TGCAGTGCTAGAGACGGAGTGGGACTCGACCAAGAGACCCAGTACTTC.

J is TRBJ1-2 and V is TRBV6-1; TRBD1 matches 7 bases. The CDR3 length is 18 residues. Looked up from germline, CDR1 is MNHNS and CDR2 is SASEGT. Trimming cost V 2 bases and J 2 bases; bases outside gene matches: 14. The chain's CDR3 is CASSEYHSSRGVNYGYTF. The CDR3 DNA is TGTGCCAGCAGTGAATATCATTCTTCCAGGGGGGTAAACTATGGCTACACCTTC.

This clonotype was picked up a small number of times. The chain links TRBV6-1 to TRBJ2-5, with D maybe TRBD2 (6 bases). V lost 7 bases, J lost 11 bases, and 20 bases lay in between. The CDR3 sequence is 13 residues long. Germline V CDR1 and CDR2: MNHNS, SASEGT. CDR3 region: CASNQRGNFGQYF. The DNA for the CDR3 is TGTGCCAGCAATCAACGGGGGAATTTTGGGCAGTACTTC.

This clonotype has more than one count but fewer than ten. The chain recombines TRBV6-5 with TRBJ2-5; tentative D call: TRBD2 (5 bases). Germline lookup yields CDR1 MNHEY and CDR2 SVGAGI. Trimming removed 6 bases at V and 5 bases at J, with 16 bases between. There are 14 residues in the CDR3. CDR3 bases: TGTGCCAGCAGCCAGTGGTTTCCGGGGGAGACCCAGTACTTC. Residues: CASSQWFPGETQYF.

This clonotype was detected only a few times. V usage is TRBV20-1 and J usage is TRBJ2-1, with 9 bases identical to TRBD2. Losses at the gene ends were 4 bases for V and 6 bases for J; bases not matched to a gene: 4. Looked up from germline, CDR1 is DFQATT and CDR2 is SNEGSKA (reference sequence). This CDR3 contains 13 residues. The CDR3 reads CSATGLAGNEQFF. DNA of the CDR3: TGCAGTGCTACGGGACTAGCCGGCAATGAGCAGTTCTTC.

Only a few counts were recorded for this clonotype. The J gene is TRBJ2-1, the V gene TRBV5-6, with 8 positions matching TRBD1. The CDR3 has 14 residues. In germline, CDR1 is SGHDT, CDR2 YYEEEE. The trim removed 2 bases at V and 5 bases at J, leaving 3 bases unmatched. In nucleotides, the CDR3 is TGTGCCAGCAGCTTCAGGGGGCGAGACAATGAGCAGTTCTTC. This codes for CASSFRGRDNEQFF. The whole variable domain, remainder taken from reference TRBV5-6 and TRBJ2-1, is DAGVTQSPTHLIKTRGQQVTLRCSPKSGHDTVSWYQQALGQGPQFIFQYYEEEERQRGNFPDRFSGHQFPNYSSELNVNALLLGDSALYLCASSFRGRDNEQFFGPGTRLTVL.

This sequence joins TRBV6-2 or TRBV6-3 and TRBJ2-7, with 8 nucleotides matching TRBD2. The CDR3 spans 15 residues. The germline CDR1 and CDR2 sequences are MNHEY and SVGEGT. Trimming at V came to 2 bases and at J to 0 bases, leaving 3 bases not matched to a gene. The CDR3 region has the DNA TGTGCCAGCAGTTACCCCAGCGGGAGCTCCTACGAGCAGTACTTC. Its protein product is CASSYPSGSSYEQYF.

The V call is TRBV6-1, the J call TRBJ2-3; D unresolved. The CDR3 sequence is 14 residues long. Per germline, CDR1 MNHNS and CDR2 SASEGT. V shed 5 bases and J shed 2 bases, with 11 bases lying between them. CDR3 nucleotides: TGTGCCAGCAGTCCGGCAGCCTTCACAGATACGCAGTATTTT. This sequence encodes CASSPAAFTDTQYF.

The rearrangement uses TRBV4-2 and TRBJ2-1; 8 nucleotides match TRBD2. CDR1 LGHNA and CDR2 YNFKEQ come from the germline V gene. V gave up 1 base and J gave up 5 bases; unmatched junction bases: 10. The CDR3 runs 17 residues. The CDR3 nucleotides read TGTGCCAGCAGCCAAGGTACAGCGGGGGAGAATAACAATGAGCAGTTCTTC. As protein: CASSQGTAGENNNEQFF.

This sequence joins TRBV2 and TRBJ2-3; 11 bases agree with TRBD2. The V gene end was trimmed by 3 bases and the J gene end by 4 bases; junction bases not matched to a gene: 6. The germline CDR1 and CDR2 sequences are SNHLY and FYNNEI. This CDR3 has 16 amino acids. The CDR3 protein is CASSDLLAGGPDTQYF. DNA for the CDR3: TGTGCCAGCAGTGATCTCTTAGCGGGAGGGCCAGATACGCAGTATTTT. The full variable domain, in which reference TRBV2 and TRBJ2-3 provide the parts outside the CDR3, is EPEVTQTPSHQVTQMGQEVILRCVPISNHLYFYWYRQILGQKVEFLVSFYNNEISEKSEIFDDQFSVERPDGSNFTLKIRSTKLEDSAMYFCASSDLLAGGPDTQYFGPGTRLTVL.

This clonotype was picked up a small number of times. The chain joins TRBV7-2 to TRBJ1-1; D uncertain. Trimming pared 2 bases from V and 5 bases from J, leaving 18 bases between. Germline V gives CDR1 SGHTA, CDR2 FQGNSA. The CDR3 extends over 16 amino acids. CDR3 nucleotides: TGTGCCAGCAGCTTACCCCGGAGTTGGGGTAAGACTGAAGCTTTCTTT. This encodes CASSLPRSWGKTEAFF.

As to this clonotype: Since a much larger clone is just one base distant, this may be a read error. CDR3 in DNA: TGTGCCAGCAGCCAAGATTCATCTAGCGGTTCCTACAATGAGCAGTACTTC. Its protein product is CASSQDSSSGSYNEQYF. J is TRBJ2-5 and V is TRBV3-1, with 7 bases that match TRBD2. The CDR3 loop spans 17 amino acids. Germline loops: CDR1 LGHDT, CDR2 YNNKEL (reference sequence). V trimming: 0 bases; J trimming: 11 bases; junction bases outside the gene matches: 18.

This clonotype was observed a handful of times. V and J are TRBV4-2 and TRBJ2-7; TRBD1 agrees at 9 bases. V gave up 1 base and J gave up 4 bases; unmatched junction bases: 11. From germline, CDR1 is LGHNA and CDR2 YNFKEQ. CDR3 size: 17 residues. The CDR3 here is CASSQGGGQGISYEQYF. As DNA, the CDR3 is TGTGCCAGCAGCCAAGGGGGAGGACAGGGGATCTCATACGAGCAGTACTTC.

The chain's CDR3 is CASSFPTGRGTEAFF. The CDR3 DNA sequence: TGTGCCAGCAGCTTCCCGACAGGGAGGGGCACTGAAGCTTTCTTT. The V and J genes are TRBV7-2 and TRBJ1-1; 7 bases are shared with TRBD1. The CDR3 has 15 residues. V was clipped by 3 bases and J by 4 bases; unmatched bases: 8. The germline V gene encodes CDR1 SGHTA and CDR2 FQGNSA.

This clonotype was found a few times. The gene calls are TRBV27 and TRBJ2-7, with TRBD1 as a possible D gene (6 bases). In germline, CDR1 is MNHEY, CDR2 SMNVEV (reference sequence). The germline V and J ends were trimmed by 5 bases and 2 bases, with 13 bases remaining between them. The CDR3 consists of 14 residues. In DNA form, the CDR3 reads TGTGCCAGCAGTGCGGCAGGGGATGCCTACGAGCAGTACTTC. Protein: CASSAAGDAYEQYF.

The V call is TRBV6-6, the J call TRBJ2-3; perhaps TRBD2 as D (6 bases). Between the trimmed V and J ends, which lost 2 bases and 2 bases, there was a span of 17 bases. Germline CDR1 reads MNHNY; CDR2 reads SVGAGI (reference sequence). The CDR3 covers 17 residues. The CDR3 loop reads CASSYGDRGSSTDTQYF. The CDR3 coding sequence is TGTGCCAGCAGTTACGGGGATCGGGGGTCTTCCACAGATACGCAGTATTTT.

CDR3 protein: CASSFRDRSEKLFF. CDR3 coding DNA: TGCGCCAGCAGCTTCCGGGACAGGAGCGAAAAACTGTTTTTT. The chain is built from TRBV5-1 and TRBJ1-4; 8 bases map to TRBD1. The V segment lost 2 bases and the J segment 8 bases; nucleotides outside the gene matches: 5. In germline, CDR1 is SGHRS, CDR2 YFSETQ. CDR3 size: 14 residues.

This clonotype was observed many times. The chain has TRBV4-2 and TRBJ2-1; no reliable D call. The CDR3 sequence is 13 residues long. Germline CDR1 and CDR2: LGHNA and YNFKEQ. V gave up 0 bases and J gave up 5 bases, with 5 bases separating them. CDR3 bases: TGTGCCAGCAGCCAAGATAGGAACAATGAGCAGTTCTTC. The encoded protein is CASSQDRNNEQFF.

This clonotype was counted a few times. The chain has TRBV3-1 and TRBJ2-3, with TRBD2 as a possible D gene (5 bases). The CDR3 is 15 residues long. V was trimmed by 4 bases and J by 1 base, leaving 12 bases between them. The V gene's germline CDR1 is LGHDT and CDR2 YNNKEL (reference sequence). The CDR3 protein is CASSRASKGTDTQYF. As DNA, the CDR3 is TGTGCCAGCAGCCGGGCTAGCAAGGGCACAGATACGCAGTATTTT.

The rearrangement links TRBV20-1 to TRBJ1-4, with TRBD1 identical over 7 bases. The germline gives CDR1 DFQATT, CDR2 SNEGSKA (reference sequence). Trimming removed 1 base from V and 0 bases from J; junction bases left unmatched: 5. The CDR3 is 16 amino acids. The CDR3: CSARVQGLATNEKLFF. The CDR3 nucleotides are TGCAGTGCTAGAGTACAGGGGCTAGCAACTAATGAAAAACTGTTTTTT.